These 16 T cell receptor beta chains were sequenced from one sample in a study of PD-L1 blockade in urothelial cancer. Clones were sequenced by immunoSEQ multiplex PCR, and TCRdb holds only the in-frame ones, with some missing. Here the sample spans over 40,000 clones, roughly 86% being singletons. This sample comprised PBMCs, obtained around atezolizumab (anti-PD-L1) treatment. All receptors derive from a man between 65 and 85 years old with urothelial cancer.

The chain carries TRBV4-1 and TRBJ1-4; D is possibly TRBD1 (6 bases). Germline CDR1 MGHRA, CDR2 YSYEKL. The ends were cut back, 0 bases at V and 5 bases at J, with 13 bases in the middle. There are 16 residues in the CDR3. CDR3 protein: CASSQEGGGRNEKLFF. The CDR3 DNA reads TGCGCCAGCAGCCAAGAGGGGGGGGGCAGGAATGAAAAACTGTTTTTT.

The chain is built from TRBV18 and TRBJ2-1; 10 nucleotides align to TRBD1. The CDR3 runs 14 residues. Per germline, CDR1 KGHSH and CDR2 LQKENI. V gave up 3 bases and J gave up 5 bases; unmatched junction bases: 1. The CDR3 loop reads CASSPGQGNNEQFF. The CDR3 bases are TGTGCCAGCTCACCGGGACAGGGGAACAATGAGCAGTTCTTC.

The chain is built from TRBV2 and TRBJ1-4, with 8 positions matching TRBD1. The CDR3 consists of 16 residues. CDR1 SNHLY and CDR2 FYNNEI come from the germline V gene. After removal of 4 bases from V and 7 bases from J, the junction contained 11 bases not matched to a gene. CDR3 coding DNA: TGTGCCAGCAGTGTCCCGGCGACAGGGGTATGTGAAAAACTGTTTTTT. Its protein product is CASSVPATGVCEKLFF. The full variable domain, rest sourced from reference TRBV2 and TRBJ1-4, is EPEVTQTPSHQVTQMGQEVILRCVPISNHLYFYWYRQILGQKVEFLVSFYNNEISEKSEIFDDQFSVERPDGSNFTLKIRSTKLEDSAMYFCASSVPATGVCEKLFFGSGTQLSVL.

This clone occurred once. The V gene is TRBV5-1, the J gene TRBJ2-5; 8 bases match TRBD2. CDR1 is SGHRS and CDR2 is YFSETQ in the germline V gene. The V and J ends lost 4 bases and 5 bases, in that order; junction bases with no gene match: 7. This CDR3 spans 14 amino acids. The CDR3 reads CASSRAGGSETQYF. CDR3 coding DNA: TGCGCCAGCAGCAGGGCGGGAGGTTCTGAGACCCAGTACTTC.

The V call is TRBV28, the J call TRBJ2-7, with 11 bases aligning to TRBD2. This CDR3 spans 16 amino acids. Trimming cost V 6 bases and J 1 base; bases outside gene matches: 8. Germline CDR1 and CDR2: MDHEN and SYDVKM. The CDR3 reads CASSPGVAGGSYEQYF. The DNA of the CDR3 is TGTGCCAGCAGCCCCGGGGTAGCGGGAGGGTCCTACGAGCAGTACTTC. The full variable domain, with the rest looked up from reference TRBV28 and TRBJ2-7, is DVKVTQSSRYLVKRTGEKVFLECVQDMDHENMFWYRQDPGLGLRLIYFSYDVKMKEKGDIPEGYSVSREKKERFSLILESASTNQTSMYLCASSPGVAGGSYEQYFGPGTRLTVT.

The chain uses TRBV5-5 and TRBJ2-7, with 7 positions matching TRBD1. Germline CDR1 is SGHKS and CDR2 is YYEKEE (reference sequence). The CDR3 is 16 residues long. Trimming took 3 bases from V and 3 from J; bases not matched to a gene: 12. CDR3 nucleotide sequence: TGTGCCAGCAGCTCATCGACAGGGAGTCCGGTCTACGAGCAGTACTTC. As protein: CASSSSTGSPVYEQYF.

The J gene is TRBJ2-5, the V gene TRBV11-2, with D unresolved. Germline V CDR1 and CDR2: SGHAT, FQNNGV. V lost 2 bases and J 5 bases, leaving 15 bases between the germline ends. This CDR3 spans 15 amino acids. CDR3 protein: CASSLPPPTGETQYF. The CDR3 DNA sequence: TGTGCCAGCAGCTTACCCCCCCCCACCGGGGAGACCCAGTACTTC.

The chain couples TRBV7-9 to TRBJ1-6; D is ambiguous. The CDR3 is 14 amino acids. V lost 10 bases and J 0 bases, leaving 10 bases between the germline ends. From germline, CDR1 is SEHNR and CDR2 FQNEAQ (reference sequence). CDR3 coding DNA: TGTGCCATCCCAGGTAGCTCCTATAATTCACCCCTCCACTTT. It yields the protein CAIPGSSYNSPLHF.

The chain uses TRBV11-2 and TRBJ1-1; 7 nucleotides line up with TRBD1. This CDR3 spans 15 amino acids. The V segment lost 4 bases and the J segment 1 base; nucleotides outside the gene matches: 6. Germline V gene data show CDR1 as SGHAT and CDR2 as FQNNGV. In DNA, the CDR3 is TGTGCCAGCAGCTCCTGGACAGGCGGGAACACTGAAGCTTTCTTT. It yields the protein CASSSWTGGNTEAFF.

The chain employs TRBV6-6 and TRBJ2-3; possibly TRBD1 for D (6 bases). Germline V lookup: CDR1 MNHNY, CDR2 SVGAGI (reference sequence). The V end lost 7 bases, the J end lost 3 bases, and 17 bases lay between the germline ends. CDR3 length equals 15 residues. CDR3 amino acids: CASTNGAGVTDTQYF. The CDR3 nucleotides are TGTGCCAGCACCAACGGGGCAGGGGTGACAGATACGCAGTATTTT.

The gene calls are TRBV29-1 and TRBJ1-1; the match to TRBD1 covers 9 bases. The germline gives CDR1 SQVTM, CDR2 ANQGSEA. Unmatched junction bases numbered 7, after V lost 4 bases and J lost 7 bases. CDR3 size: 13 residues. CDR3 region: CSVAGQGKGEAFF. The CDR3 DNA reads as TGCAGCGTTGCTGGACAGGGGAAGGGTGAAGCTTTCTTT.

A single count supports this clone. CDR3 protein: CASSVDGSYNQPQHF. CDR3 sequence (DNA): TGTGCCAGCAGCGTAGACGGGAGTTACAATCAGCCCCAGCATTTT. J is TRBJ1-5 and V is TRBV9; D gene uncertain. CDR1 SGDLS and CDR2 YYNGEE come from the germline V gene. V was cut by 0 bases and J by 3 bases, with 10 bases left in between. There are 15 residues in the CDR3.

The J gene is TRBJ2-2, the V gene TRBV5-1; D call uncertain. The germline gives CDR1 SGHRS, CDR2 YFSETQ. The V gene lost 1 base and the J gene lost 9 bases, with 7 bases spanning the gap. The CDR3 runs 12 residues. CDR3 sequence (DNA): TGCGCCAGCAGCTTGCTTTTCCGGGAGCTGTTTTTT. It translates to CASSLLFRELFF. Variable domain in full (rest from reference TRBV5-1 and TRBJ2-2): KAGVTQTPRYLIKTRGQQVTLSCSPISGHRSVSWYQQTPGQGLQFLFEYFSETQRNKGNFPGRFSGRQFSNSRSEMNVSTLELGDSALYLCASSLLFRELFFGEGSRLTVL.

The V and J genes are TRBV5-5 and TRBJ1-5, with D possibly matching TRBD1 (6 bases). Germline V gene data show CDR1 as SGHKS and CDR2 as YYEKEE (reference sequence). With 4 bases removed from V and 9 bases from J, the gap between germline ends came to 17 bases. This CDR3 spans 14 amino acids. The CDR3 DNA reads as TGTGCCAGCAGCCGAAGACCAGGGGAATCGCCCCAGCATTTT. Its protein product is CASSRRPGESPQHF.

The V gene is TRBV25-1, the J gene TRBJ2-3; 7 bases match TRBD1. V was pared by 10 bases and J by 1 base, with 2 bases of the junction left unmatched. Germline-derived CDR1 and CDR2 are MGHDK and SYGVNS. CDR3 length: 12 amino acids. CDR3 nucleotide sequence: TGTGCCACCGACAGGGGCACAGATACGCAGTATTTT. Its protein product is CATDRGTDTQYF.

V usage is TRBV5-1 and J usage is TRBJ1-1; no firm D call. Per germline, CDR1 SGHRS and CDR2 YFSETQ. The CDR3 extends over 15 amino acids. Trimming removed 0 bases at V and 4 bases at J, with 13 bases between. CDR3 amino acids: CASSLDGSLGTEAFF. CDR3 coding DNA: TGCGCCAGCAGCTTGGACGGGTCTTTGGGCACTGAAGCTTTCTTT. Complete variable domain (other parts from reference TRBV5-1 and TRBJ1-1): KAGVTQTPRYLIKTRGQQVTLSCSPISGHRSVSWYQQTPGQGLQFLFEYFSETQRNKGNFPGRFSGRQFSNSRSEMNVSTLELGDSALYLCASSLDGSLGTEAFFGQGTRLTVV.